The clone carrying this T cell receptor beta chain was recorded only once. The sample is drawn from a study of blood T cell repertoires in COVID-19. Study context: Sites across the United States, Italy and Spain contributed samples from acute and convalescent COVID-19. PBMCs, B-cell-depleted T cells, or T cells were the source of the cDNA or gDNA that made up the material.

The CDR3 has 12 residues. V lost 11 bases and J lost 5; bases outside the gene matches: 4. Germline V gene data show CDR1 as MDHEN and CDR2 as SYDVKM. Original processing methods: Reference gene primer amplification gave estimated nucleated cell counts. Here immunoSEQ multiplex PCR was the method, and the copy in TCRdb shows in-frame clones only, minus some. The V and J calls and clone size come from that table; D and trimming were worked out from the DNA. The sample lists 100,000 to 120,000 clones, around nine tenths occurring once. Sample: peripheral blood. The J gene is TRBJ2-2, the V gene TRBV28; TRBD2 agrees at 8 bases. The receptor comes from a woman in her 50s with acute or convalescent COVID-19. CDR3 protein: CALGGRTGELFF. The CDR3 region has the DNA TGTGCCTTGGGCGGGAGGACCGGGGAGCTGTTTTTT.